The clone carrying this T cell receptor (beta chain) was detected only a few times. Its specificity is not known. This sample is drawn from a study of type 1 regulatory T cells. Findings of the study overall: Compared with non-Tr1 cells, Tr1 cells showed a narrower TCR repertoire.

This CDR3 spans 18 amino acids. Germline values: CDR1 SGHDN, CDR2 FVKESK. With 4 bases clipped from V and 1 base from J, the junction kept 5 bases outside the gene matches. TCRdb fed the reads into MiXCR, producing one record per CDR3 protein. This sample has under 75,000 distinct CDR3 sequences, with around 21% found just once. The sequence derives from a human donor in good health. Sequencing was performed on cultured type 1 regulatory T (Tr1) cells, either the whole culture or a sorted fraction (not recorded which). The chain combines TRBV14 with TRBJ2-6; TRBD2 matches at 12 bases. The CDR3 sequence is CASSRGLAGLSGANVLTF. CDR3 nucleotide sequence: TGTGCCAGCAGCCGCGGACTAGCGGGACTTTCTGGGGCCAACGTCCTGACTTTC.